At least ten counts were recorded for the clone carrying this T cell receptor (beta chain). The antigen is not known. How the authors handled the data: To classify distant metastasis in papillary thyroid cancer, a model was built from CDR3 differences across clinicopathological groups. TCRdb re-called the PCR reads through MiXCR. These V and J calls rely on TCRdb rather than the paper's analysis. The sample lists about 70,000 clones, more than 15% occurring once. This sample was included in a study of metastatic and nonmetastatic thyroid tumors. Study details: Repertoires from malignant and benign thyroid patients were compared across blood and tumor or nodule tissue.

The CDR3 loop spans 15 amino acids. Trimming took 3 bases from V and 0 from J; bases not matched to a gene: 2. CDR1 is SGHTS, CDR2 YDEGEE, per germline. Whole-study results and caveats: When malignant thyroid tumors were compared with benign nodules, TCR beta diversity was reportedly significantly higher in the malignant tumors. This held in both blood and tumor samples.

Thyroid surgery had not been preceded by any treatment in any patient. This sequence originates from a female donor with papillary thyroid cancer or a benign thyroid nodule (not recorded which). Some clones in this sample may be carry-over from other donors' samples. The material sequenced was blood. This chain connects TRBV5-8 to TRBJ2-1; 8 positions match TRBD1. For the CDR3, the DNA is TGTGCCAGCAGCTGGACAGGGTACTCCTACAATGAGCAGTTCTTC. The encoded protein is CASSWTGYSYNEQFF.